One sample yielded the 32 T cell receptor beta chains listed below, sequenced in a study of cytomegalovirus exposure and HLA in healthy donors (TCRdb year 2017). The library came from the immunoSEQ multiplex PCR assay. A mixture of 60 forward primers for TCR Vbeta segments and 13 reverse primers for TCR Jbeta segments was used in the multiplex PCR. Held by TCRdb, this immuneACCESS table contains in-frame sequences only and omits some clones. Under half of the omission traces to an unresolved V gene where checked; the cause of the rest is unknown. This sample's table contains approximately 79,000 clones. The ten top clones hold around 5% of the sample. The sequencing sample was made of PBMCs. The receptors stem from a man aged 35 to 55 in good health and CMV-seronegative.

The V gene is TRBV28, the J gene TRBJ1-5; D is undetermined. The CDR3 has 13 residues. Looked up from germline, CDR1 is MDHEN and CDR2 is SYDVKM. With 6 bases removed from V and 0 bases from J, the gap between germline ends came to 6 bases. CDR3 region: CASSRDSNQPQHF. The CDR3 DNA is TGTGCCAGCAGCCGGGATAGCAATCAGCCCCAGCATTTT.

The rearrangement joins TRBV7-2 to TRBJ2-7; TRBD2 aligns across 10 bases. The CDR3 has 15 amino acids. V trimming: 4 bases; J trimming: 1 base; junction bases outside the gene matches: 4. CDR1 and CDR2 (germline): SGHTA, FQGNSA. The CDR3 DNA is TGTGCCAGCAGCTGGGGACTAGCGAGTTCCTACGAGCAGTACTTC. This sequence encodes CASSWGLASSYEQYF. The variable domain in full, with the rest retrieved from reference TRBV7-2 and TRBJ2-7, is GAGVSQSPSNKVTEKGKDVELRCDPISGHTALYWYRQSLGQGLEFLIYFQGNSAPDKSGLPSDRFSAERTGGSVSTLTIQRTQQEDSAVYLCASSWGLASSYEQYFGPGTRLTVT.

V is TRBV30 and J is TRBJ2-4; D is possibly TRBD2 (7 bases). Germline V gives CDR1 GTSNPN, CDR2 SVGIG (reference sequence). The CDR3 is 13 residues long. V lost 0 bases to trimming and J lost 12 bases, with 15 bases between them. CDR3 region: CAWSVTVGGGQYF. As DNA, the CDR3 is TGTGCCTGGAGTGTAACAGTAGGGGGGGGTCAGTACTTC.

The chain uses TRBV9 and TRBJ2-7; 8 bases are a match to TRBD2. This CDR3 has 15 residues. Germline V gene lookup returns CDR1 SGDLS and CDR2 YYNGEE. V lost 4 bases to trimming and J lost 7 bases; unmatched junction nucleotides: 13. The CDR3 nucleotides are TGTGCCAGCAGCCCTGGGACTAGGGGGTTACGGGAGCAGTACTTC. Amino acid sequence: CASSPGTRGLREQYF.

As DNA, the CDR3 is TGCGCCAGCAGCTTGATAGTACAGGGGGAGAACACTGAAGCTTTCTTT. It is translated as CASSLIVQGENTEAFF. The chain joins TRBV5-1 to TRBJ1-1; 8 bases map to TRBD1. In germline, CDR1 is SGHRS, CDR2 YFSETQ. CDR3 size: 16 residues. Germline trimming cut 1 base from V and 1 base from J; bases unmatched to any gene: 6.

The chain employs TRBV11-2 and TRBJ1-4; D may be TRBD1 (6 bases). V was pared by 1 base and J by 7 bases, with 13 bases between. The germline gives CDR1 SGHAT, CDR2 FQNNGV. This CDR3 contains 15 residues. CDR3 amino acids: CASSLGSGVFEKLFF. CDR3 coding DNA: TGTGCCAGCAGCTTAGGTTCAGGGGTCTTTGAAAAACTGTTTTTT.

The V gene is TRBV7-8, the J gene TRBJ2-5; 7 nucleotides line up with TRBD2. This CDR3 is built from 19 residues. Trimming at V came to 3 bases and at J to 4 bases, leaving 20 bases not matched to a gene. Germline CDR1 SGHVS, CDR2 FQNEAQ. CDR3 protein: CASSFEVRSRASGGETQYF. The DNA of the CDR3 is TGTGCCAGCAGCTTTGAGGTCCGGTCTCGGGCTAGCGGTGGAGAGACCCAGTACTTC. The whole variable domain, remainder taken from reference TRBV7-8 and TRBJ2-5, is GAGVSQSPRYKVAKRGQDVALRCDPISGHVSLFWYQQALGQGPEFLTYFQNEAQLDKSGLPSDRFFAERPEGSVSTLKIQRTQQEDSAVYLCASSFEVRSRASGGETQYFGPGTRLLVL.

DNA for the CDR3: TGTGCCAGCAGTTCGGGACAGGGCGGTACTGAAGCTTTCTTT. Its protein is CASSSGQGGTEAFF. This rearrangement joins TRBV6-4 to TRBJ1-1; 9 nucleotides align to TRBD1. After removal of 5 bases from V and 5 bases from J, the junction contained 6 bases not matched to a gene. From germline, CDR1 is MRHNA and CDR2 SNTAGT. This CDR3 comprises 14 residues.

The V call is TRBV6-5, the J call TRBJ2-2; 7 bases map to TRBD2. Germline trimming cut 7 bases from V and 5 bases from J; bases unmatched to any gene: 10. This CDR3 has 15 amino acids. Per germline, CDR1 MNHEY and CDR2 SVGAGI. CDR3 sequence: CASKWGGPGTGELFF. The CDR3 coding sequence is TGTGCCAGCAAATGGGGAGGGCCGGGTACCGGGGAGCTGTTTTTT.

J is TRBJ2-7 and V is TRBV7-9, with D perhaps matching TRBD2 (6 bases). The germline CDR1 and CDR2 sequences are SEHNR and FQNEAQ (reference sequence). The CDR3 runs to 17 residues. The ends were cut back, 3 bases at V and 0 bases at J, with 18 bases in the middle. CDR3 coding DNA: TGTGCCAGCAGCTTTGACGGTTCGAAGGACTACTCCTACGAGCAGTACTTC. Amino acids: CASSFDGSKDYSYEQYF.

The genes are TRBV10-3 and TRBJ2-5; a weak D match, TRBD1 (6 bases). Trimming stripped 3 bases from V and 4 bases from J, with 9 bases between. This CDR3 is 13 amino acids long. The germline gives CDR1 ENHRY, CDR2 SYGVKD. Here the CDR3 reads CAISDLGGETQYF. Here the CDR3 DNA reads TGTGCCATCAGTGATCTAGGGGGAGAGACCCAGTACTTC.

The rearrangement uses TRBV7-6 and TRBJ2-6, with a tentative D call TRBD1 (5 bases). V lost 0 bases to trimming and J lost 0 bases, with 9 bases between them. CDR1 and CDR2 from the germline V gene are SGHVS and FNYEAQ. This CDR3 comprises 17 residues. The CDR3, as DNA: TGTGCCAGCAGCTTAGCCCTGACAGCCTCTGGGGCCAACGTCCTGACTTTC. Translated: CASSLALTASGANVLTF.

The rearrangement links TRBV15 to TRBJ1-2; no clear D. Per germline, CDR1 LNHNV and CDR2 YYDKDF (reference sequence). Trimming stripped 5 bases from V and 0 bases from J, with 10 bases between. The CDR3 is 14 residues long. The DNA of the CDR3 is TGTGCCACCAGCCATACGGGATCTAACTATGGCTACACCTTC. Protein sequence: CATSHTGSNYGYTF.

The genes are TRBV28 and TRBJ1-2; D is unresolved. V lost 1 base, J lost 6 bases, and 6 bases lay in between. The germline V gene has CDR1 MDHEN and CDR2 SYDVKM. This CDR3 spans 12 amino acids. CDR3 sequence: CASSLSEDGYTF. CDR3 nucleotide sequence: TGTGCCAGCAGTTTATCGGAGGATGGCTACACCTTC.

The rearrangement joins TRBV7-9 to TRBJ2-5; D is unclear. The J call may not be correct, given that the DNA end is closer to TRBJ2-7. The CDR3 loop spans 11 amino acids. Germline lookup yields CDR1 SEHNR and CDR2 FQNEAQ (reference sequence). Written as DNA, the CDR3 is TGTGCCAGCAGCGAACAGTACGAGCAGTACTTC. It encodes CASSEQYEQYF.

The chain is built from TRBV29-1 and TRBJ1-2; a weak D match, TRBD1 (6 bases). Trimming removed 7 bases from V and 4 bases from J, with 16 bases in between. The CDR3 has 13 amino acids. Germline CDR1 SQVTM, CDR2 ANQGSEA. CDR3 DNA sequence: TGCAGCGCCCGGACAGACACCGTCTATGGCTACACCTTC. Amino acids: CSARTDTVYGYTF.

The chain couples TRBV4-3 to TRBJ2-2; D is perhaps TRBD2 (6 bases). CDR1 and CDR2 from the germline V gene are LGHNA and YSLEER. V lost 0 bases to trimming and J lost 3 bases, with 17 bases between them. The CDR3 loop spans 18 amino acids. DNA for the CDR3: TGCGCCAGCAGCCAAGAGGCTAGCGCCCTAAAATACACCGGGGAGCTGTTTTTT. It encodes CASSQEASALKYTGELFF.

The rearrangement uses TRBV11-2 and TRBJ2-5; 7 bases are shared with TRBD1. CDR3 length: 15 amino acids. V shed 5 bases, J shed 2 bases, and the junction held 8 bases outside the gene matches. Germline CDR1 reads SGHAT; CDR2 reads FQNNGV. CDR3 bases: TGTGCCAGCAGCCTGACGGGACAGCGGCAAGAGACCCAGTACTTC. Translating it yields CASSLTGQRQETQYF.

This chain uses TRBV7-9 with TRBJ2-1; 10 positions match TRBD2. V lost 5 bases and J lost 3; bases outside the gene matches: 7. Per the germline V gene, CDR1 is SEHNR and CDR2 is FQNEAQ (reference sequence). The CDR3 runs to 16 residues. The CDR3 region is CASSLAGTSVYNEQFF. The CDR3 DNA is TGTGCCAGCAGCCTTGCCGGGACTAGCGTCTACAATGAGCAGTTCTTC.

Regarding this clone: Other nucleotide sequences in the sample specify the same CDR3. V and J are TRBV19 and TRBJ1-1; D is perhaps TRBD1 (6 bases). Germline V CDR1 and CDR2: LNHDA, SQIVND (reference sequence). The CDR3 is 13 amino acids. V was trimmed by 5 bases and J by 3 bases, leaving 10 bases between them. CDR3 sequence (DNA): TGTGCCAGTAGTGTCGACAGGTACACTGAAGCTTTCTTT. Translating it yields CASSVDRYTEAFF.

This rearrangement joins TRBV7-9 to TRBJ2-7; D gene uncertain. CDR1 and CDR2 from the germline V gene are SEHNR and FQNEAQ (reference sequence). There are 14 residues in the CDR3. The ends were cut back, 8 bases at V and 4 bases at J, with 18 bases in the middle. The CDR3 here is CASLNTGLEYEQYF. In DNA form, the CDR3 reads TGTGCCAGCCTAAACACCGGTTTGGAGTACGAGCAGTACTTC.

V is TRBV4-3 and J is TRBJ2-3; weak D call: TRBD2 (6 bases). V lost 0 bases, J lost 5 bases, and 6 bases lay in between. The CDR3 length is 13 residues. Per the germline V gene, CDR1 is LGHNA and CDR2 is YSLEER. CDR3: CASSQERGDTQYF. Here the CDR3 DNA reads TGCGCCAGCAGCCAAGAGCGGGGAGATACGCAGTATTTT.

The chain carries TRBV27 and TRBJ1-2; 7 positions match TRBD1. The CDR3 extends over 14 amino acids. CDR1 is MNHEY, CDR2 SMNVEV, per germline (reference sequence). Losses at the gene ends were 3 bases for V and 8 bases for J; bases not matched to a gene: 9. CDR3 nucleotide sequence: TGTGCCAGCAGTTTCCAGGGGGGCCGTTGGGGCTACACCTTC. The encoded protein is CASSFQGGRWGYTF.

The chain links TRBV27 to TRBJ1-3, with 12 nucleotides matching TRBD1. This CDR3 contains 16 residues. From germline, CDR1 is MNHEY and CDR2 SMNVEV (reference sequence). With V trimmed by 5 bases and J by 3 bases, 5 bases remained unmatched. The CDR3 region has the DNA TGTGCCAGCAGTCCCGGGACAGGGGGCGGTGGAAACACCATATATTTT. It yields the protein CASSPGTGGGGNTIYF.

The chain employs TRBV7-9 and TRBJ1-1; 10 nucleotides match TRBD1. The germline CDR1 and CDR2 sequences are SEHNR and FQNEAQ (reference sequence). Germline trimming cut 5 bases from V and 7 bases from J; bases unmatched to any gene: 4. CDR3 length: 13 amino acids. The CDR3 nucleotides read TGTGCCAGCAGCACGACAGGGGGCTTTGAAGCTTTCTTT. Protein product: CASSTTGGFEAFF.

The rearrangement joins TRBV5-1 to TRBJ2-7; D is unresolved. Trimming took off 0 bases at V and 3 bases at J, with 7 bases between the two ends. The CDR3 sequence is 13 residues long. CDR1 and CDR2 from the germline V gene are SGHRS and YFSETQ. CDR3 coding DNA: TGCGCCAGCAGCTTGGTCTCGGGCTACGAGCAGTACTTC. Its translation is CASSLVSGYEQYF. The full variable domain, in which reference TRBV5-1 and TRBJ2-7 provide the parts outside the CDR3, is KAGVTQTPRYLIKTRGQQVTLSCSPISGHRSVSWYQQTPGQGLQFLFEYFSETQRNKGNFPGRFSGRQFSNSRSEMNVSTLELGDSALYLCASSLVSGYEQYFGPGTRLTVT.

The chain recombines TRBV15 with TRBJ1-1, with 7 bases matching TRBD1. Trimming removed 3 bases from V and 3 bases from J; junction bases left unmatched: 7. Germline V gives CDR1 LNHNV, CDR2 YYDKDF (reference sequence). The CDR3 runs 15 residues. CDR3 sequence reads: CATSSYRQGDTEAFF. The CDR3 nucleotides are TGTGCCACCAGCAGTTATCGACAGGGCGACACTGAAGCTTTCTTT.

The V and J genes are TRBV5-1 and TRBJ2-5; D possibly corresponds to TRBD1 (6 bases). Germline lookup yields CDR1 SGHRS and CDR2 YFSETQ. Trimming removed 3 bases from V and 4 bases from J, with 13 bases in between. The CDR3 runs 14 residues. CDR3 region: CASSSIQGRETQYF. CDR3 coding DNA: TGCGCCAGCAGCTCAATACAGGGAAGAGAGACCCAGTACTTC.

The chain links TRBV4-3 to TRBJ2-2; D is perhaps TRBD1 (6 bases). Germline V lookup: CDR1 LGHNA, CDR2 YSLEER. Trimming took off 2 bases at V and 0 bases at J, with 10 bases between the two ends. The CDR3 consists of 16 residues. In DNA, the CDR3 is TGCGCCAGCAGCCAAAGGACAGTCTCGAACACCGGGGAGCTGTTTTTT. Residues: CASSQRTVSNTGELFF.

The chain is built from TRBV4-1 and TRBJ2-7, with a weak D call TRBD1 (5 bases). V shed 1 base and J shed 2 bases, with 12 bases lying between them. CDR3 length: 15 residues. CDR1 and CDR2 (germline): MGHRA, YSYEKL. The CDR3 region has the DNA TGCGCCAGCAGCCAAGGGCAGGGCGGCACCTACGAGCAGTACTTC. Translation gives CASSQGQGGTYEQYF.

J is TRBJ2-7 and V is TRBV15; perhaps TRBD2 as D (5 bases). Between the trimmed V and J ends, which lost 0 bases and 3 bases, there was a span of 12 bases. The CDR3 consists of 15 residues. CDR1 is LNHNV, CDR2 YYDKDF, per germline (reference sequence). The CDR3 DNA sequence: TGTGCCACCAGCAGAGATCCCAGCGGACGCTACGAGCAGTACTTC. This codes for CATSRDPSGRYEQYF.

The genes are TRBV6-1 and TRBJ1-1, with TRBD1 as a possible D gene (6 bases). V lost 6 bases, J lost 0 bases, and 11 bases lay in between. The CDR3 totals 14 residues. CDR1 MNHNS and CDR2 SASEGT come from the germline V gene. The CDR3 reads CASRPGEMNTEAFF. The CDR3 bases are TGTGCCAGCAGGCCAGGGGAAATGAACACTGAAGCTTTCTTT.